The 11 T cell receptor beta chains given below trace back to one sample, sequenced in a study of shared clonotypes between healthy human individuals. This table comes from immunoSEQ multiplex PCR, and its TCRdb copy is limited to in-frame clones, with some not included. The top ten clones hold about 25% of a sample with 100,000 to 130,000 clones, more than 65% of them seen once. The sequenced material came from memory CD8+ T cells sorted from blood. Noted subset: CD45RO+ cells pooled with CCR7-negative TemRA cells. These TCRs come from a woman aged 30 to 39 in good health.

This clone has a handful of counts. The V and J genes are TRBV9 and TRBJ1-1, with 9 bases identical to TRBD1. Germline V lookup: CDR1 SGDLS, CDR2 YYNGEE. This CDR3 spans 17 amino acids. After removal of 4 bases from V and 1 base from J, the junction contained 11 bases not matched to a gene. CDR3 region: CASSSLPRTGENTEAFF. DNA for the CDR3: TGTGCCAGCAGCTCACTACCGAGGACAGGGGAGAACACTGAAGCTTTCTTT.

The gene calls are TRBV13 and TRBJ2-3; the D is unclear. The V gene's germline CDR1 is PRHDT and CDR2 FYEKMQ (reference sequence). The CDR3 loop spans 14 amino acids. V dropped 11 bases and J dropped 2 bases, with 17 bases sitting between them. The CDR3 region is CASVRVGTTDTQYF. The CDR3 nucleotides are TGTGCCTCCGTTCGGGTGGGAACCACAGATACGCAGTATTTT.

The gene calls are TRBV29-1 and TRBJ2-5; D gene uncertain. Germline V gene sequence: CDR1 SQVTM, CDR2 ANQGSEA. The CDR3 totals 13 residues. V shed 5 bases and J shed 5 bases, with 15 bases lying between them. CDR3 nucleotides: TGCAGCGTTTCCCCTCGATTGCTGGAGACCCAGTACTTC. Residues: CSVSPRLLETQYF.

The rearrangement links TRBV6-6 to TRBJ2-7, with TRBD2 matching over 10 bases. V shed 4 bases and J 6 bases; nucleotides not matched to a gene: 9. Germline V gene sequence: CDR1 MNHNY, CDR2 SVGAGI (reference sequence). The CDR3 is 15 amino acids. The CDR3 DNA sequence: TGTGCCAGCAGTTTCCTAGCGGGAGAACCGTGCGAGCAGTACTTC. This gives the protein CASSFLAGEPCEQYF.

This chain connects TRBV28 to TRBJ2-7; 7 nucleotides match TRBD2. Germline CDR1 MDHEN, CDR2 SYDVKM. V dropped 6 bases and J dropped 3; count of bases not matched to a gene: 8. The CDR3 is made up of 14 amino acids. DNA of the CDR3: TGTGCCAGCAGCAAGGCGGGGGATCGCTACGAGCAGTACTTC. Its translation is CASSKAGDRYEQYF.

The chain's CDR3 is CASRTQGNTQYF. The CDR3 DNA follows: TGTGCCAGCAGGACACAGGGAAATACGCAGTATTTT. The rearrangement links TRBV27 to TRBJ2-3, with a possible D match to TRBD1 (6 bases). This CDR3 has 12 residues. Germline-derived CDR1 and CDR2 are MNHEY and SMNVEV (reference sequence). V dropped 6 bases and J dropped 7 bases, with 11 bases sitting between them.

The rearrangement uses TRBV5-1 and TRBJ2-6; a weak D match, TRBD1 (5 bases). Germline CDR1 is SGHRS and CDR2 is YFSETQ. Trimming shortened V by 3 bases and J by 1 base, and 5 bases separated the two germline ends. The CDR3 is 14 amino acids. The CDR3 sequence is CASSSGSGANVLTF. CDR3 nucleotide sequence: TGCGCCAGCAGCTCAGGGTCTGGGGCCAACGTCCTGACTTTC.

This chain uses TRBV6-5 with TRBJ1-5, with a possible D match to TRBD1 (5 bases). Germline V CDR1 and CDR2: MNHEY, SVGAGI. The V and J ends lost 5 bases and 2 bases respectively, with 10 bases between them. The CDR3 spans 14 residues. The CDR3 here is CASSTGFGNQPQHF. In nucleotides, the CDR3 is TGTGCCAGCAGTACAGGTTTTGGCAATCAGCCCCAGCATTTT.

This clone was seen a handful of times. This chain joins TRBV4-2 and TRBJ2-6; a possible D gene is TRBD1 (5 bases). Trimming left V 0 bases short and J 4 bases short, with 10 bases between. This CDR3 has 16 residues. The V gene's germline CDR1 is LGHNA and CDR2 YNFKEQ. CDR3 residues: CASSQDQGSGANVLTF. The CDR3 DNA reads as TGTGCCAGCAGCCAAGATCAGGGATCCGGGGCCAACGTCCTGACTTTC.

The V gene is TRBV27, the J gene TRBJ1-2, with D tentatively TRBD1 (5 bases). The CDR3 spans 13 residues. The germline V and J ends were trimmed by 7 bases and 8 bases, with 17 bases remaining between them. CDR1 is MNHEY, CDR2 SMNVEV, per germline (reference sequence). Written as DNA, the CDR3 is TGTGCCAGCACTATGAGGGGCACAGTCGGCTACACCTTC. It is translated as CASTMRGTVGYTF.

The rearrangement links TRBV6-1 to TRBJ1-3; D is uncertain. V lost 1 base to trimming and J lost 1 base, with 8 bases between them. The CDR3 has 15 residues. From germline, CDR1 is MNHNS and CDR2 SASEGT. CDR3: CASSEGIDSGNTIYF. The CDR3 DNA sequence: TGTGCCAGCAGTGAAGGTATAGATTCTGGAAACACCATATATTTT.